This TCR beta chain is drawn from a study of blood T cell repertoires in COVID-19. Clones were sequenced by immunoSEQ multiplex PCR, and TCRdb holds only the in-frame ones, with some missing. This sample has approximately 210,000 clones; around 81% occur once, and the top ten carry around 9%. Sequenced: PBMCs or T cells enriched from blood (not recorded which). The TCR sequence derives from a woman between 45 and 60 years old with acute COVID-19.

This CDR3 reads CASMAGGFSGELFF. In DNA, the CDR3 is TGTGCCAGCATGGCGGGAGGGTTTTCCGGGGAGCTGTTTTTT. The chain employs TRBV5-4 and TRBJ2-2, with 9 bases that match TRBD2. The V and J ends lost 6 bases and 6 bases, in that order; junction bases with no gene match: 6. This CDR3 region has 14 residues. Germline CDR1 is SGHNT and CDR2 is YYREEE (reference sequence).